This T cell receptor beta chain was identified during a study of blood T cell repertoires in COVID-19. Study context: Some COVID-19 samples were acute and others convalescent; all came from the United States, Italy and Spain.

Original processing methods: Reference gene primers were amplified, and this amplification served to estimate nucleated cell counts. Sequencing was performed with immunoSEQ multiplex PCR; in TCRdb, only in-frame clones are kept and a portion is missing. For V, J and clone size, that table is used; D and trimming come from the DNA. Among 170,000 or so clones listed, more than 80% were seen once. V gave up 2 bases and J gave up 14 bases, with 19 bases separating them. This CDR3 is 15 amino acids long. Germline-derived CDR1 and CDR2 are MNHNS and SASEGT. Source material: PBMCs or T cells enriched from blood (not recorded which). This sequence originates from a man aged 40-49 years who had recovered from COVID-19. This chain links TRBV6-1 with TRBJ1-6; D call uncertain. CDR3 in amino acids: CASSERDRSGGALHF. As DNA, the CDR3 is TGTGCCAGCAGTGAAAGGGATCGGAGCGGTGGGGCCCTCCACTTT.